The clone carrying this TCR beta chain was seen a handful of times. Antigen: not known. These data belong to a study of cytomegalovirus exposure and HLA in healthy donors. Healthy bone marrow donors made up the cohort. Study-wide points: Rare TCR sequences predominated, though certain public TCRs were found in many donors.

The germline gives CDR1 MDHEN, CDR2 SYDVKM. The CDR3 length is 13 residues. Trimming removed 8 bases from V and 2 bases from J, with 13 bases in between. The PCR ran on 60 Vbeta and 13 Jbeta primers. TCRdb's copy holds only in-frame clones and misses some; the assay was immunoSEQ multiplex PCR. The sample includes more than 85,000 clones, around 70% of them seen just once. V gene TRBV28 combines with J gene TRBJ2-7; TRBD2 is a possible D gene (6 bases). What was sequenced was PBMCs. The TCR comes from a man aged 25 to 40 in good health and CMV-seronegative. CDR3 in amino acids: CASLSGTTYEQYF. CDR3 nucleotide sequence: TGTGCCAGCCTTAGCGGTACCACCTACGAGCAGTACTTC.